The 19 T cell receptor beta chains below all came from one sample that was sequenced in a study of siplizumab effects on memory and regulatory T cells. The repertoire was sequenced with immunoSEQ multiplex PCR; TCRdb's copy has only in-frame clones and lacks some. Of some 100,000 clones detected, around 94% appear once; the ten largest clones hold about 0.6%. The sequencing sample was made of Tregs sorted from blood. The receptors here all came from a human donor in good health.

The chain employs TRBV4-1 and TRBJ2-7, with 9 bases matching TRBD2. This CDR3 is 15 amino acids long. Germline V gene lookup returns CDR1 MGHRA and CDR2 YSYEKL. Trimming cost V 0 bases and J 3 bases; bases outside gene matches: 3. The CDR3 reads CASSQDPSGDYEQYF. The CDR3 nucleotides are TGCGCCAGCAGCCAAGATCCTAGCGGGGACTACGAGCAGTACTTC.

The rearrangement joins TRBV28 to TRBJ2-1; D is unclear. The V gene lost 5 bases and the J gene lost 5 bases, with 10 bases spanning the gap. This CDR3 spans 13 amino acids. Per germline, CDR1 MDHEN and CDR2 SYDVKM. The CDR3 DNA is TGTGCCAGCAGTCTTAACGGCCACAATGAGCAGTTCTTC. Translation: CASSLNGHNEQFF.

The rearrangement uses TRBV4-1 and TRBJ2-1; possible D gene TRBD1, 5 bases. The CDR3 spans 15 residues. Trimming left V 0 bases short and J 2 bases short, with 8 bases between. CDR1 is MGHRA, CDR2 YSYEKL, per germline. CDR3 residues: CASSQDHRTYNEQFF. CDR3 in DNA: TGCGCCAGCAGCCAAGATCACAGGACCTACAATGAGCAGTTCTTC.

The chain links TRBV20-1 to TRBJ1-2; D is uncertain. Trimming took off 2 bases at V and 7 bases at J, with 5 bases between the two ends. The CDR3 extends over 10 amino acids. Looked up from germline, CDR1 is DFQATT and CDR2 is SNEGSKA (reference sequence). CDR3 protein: CSARKVGYTF. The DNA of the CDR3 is TGCAGTGCTAGAAAGGTTGGCTACACCTTC.

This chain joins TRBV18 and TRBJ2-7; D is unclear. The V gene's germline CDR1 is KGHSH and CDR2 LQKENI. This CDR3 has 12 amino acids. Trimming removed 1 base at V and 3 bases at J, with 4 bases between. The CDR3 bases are TGTGCCAGCTCACCACACGGCTACGAGCAGTACTTC. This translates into CASSPHGYEQYF.

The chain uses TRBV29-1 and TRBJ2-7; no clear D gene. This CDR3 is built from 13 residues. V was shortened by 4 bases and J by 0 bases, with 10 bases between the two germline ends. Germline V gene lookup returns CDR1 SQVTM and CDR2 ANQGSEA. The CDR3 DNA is TGCAGCGTTGTCGGTCGAAGCTCCTACGAGCAGTACTTC. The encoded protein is CSVVGRSSYEQYF.

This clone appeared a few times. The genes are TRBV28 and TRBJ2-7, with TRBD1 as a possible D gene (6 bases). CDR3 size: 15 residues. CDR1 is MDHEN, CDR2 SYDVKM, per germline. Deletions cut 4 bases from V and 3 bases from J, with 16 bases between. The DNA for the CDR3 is TGTGCCAGCAGTTCTCCCCGGACAGCCTACTACGAGCAGTACTTC. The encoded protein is CASSSPRTAYYEQYF.

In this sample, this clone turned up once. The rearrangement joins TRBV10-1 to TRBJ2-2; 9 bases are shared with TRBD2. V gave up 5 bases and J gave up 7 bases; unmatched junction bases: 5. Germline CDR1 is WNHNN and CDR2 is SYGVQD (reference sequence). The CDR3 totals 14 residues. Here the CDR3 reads CASSPSGTIGELFF. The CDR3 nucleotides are TGCGCCAGCAGTCCTAGCGGGACGATCGGGGAGCTGTTTTTT.

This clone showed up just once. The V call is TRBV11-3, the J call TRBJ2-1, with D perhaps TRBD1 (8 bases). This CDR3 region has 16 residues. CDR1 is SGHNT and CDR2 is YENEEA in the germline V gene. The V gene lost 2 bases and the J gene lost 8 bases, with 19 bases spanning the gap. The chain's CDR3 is CASSLQGALGLDEQFF. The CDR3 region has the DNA TGTGCCAGCAGCTTACAGGGGGCTCTCGGACTAGATGAGCAGTTCTTC. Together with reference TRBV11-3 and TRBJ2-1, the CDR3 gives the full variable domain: EAGVVQSPRYKIIEKKQPVAFWCNPISGHNTLYWYLQNLGQGPELLIRYENEEAVDDSQLPKDRFSAERLKGVDSTLKIQPAELGDSAVYLCASSLQGALGLDEQFFGPGTRLTVL.

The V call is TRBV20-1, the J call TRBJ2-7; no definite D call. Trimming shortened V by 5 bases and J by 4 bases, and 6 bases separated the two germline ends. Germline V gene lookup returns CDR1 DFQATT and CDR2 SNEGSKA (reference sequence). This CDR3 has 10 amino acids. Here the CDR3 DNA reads TGCAGTGCTGAATTGTACGAGCAGTACTTC. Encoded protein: CSAELYEQYF.

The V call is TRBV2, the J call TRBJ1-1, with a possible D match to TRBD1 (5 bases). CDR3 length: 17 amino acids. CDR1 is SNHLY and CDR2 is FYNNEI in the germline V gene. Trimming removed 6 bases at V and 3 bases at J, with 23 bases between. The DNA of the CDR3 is TGTGCCAGCAGCCGGGACTTTTTCTTAGCGAGCGACACTGAAGCTTTCTTT. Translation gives CASSRDFFLASDTEAFF.

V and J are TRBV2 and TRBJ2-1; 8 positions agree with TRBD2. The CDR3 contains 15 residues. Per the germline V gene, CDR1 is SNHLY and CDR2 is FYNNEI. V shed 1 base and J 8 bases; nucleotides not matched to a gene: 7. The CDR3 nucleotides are TGTGCCAGCAGTGAAGGGACGGGAGGGTTAGATGAGCAGTTCTTC. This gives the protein CASSEGTGGLDEQFF. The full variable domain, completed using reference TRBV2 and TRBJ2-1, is EPEVTQTPSHQVTQMGQEVILRCVPISNHLYFYWYRQILGQKVEFLVSFYNNEISEKSEIFDDQFSVERPDGSNFTLKIRSTKLEDSAMYFCASSEGTGGLDEQFFGPGTRLTVL.

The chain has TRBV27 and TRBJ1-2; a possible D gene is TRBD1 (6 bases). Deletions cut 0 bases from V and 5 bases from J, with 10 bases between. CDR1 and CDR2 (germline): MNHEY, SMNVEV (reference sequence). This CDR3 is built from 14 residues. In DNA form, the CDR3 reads TGTGCCAGCAGTTTATCGGGGGCTCGGTATGGCTACACCTTC. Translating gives CASSLSGARYGYTF.

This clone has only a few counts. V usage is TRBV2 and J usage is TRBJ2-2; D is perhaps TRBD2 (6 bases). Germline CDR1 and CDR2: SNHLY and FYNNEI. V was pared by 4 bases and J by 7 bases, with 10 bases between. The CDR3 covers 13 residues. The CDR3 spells CASSGGEVGELFF. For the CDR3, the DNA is TGTGCCAGCAGTGGAGGGGAGGTCGGGGAGCTGTTTTTT.

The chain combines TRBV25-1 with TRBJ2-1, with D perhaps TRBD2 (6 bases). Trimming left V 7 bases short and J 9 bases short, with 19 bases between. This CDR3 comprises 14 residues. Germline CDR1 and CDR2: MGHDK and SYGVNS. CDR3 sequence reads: CASIRTEGWGEQFF. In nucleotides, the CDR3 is TGTGCCAGCATTCGGACGGAGGGGTGGGGTGAGCAGTTCTTC.

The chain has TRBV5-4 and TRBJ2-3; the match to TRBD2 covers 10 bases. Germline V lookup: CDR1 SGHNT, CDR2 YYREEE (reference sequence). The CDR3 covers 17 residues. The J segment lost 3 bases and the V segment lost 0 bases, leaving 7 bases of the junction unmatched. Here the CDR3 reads CASSLDSRSGGTDTQYF. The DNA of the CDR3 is TGTGCCAGCAGCTTGGATAGCCGTAGCGGGGGGACAGATACGCAGTATTTT.

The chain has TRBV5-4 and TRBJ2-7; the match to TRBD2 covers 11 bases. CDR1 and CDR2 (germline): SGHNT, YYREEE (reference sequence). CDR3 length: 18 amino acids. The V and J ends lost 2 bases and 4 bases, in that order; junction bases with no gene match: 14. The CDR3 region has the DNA TGTGCCAGCAGCTTTGGTGGGCAATTAGCGGGAGGGAATTACGAGCAGTACTTC. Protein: CASSFGGQLAGGNYEQYF.

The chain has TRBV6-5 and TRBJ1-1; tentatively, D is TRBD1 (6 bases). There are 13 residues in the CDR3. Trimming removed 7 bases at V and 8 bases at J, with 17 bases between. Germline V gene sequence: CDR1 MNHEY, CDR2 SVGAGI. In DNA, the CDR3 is TGTGCCAGCACTACTCCCAGTAGGGGGGAAGCTTTCTTT. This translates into CASTTPSRGEAFF.

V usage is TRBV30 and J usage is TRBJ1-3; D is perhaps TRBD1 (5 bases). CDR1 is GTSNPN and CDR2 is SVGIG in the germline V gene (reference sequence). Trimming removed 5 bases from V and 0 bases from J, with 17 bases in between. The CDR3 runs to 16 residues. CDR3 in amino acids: CAWEVQGLYSGNTIYF. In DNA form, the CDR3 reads TGTGCCTGGGAAGTCCAGGGCTTATACTCTGGAAACACCATATATTTT.